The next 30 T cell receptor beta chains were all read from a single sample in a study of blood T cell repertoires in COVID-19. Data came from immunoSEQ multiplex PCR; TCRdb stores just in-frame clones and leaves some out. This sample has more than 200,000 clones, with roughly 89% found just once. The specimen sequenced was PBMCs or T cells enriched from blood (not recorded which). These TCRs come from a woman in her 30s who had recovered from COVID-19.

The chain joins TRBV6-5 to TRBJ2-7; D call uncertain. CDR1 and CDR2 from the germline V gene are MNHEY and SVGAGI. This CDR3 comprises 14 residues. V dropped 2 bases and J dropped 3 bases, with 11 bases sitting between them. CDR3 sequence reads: CASSYGQQIYEQYF. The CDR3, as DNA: TGTGCCAGCAGTTACGGGCAGCAAATCTACGAGCAGTACTTC.

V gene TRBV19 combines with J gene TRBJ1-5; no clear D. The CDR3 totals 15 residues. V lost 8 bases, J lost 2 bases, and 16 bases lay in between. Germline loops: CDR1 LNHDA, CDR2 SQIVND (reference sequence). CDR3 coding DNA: TGTGCCAGTCAACCAGGAGGGTGGGGCAATCAGCCCCAGCATTTT. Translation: CASQPGGWGNQPQHF. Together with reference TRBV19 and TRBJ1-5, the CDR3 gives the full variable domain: DGGITQSPKYLFRKEGQNVTLSCEQNLNHDAMYWYRQDPGQGLRLIYYSQIVNDFQKGDIAEGYSVSREKKESFPLTVTSAQKNPTAFYLCASQPGGWGNQPQHFGDGTRLSIL.

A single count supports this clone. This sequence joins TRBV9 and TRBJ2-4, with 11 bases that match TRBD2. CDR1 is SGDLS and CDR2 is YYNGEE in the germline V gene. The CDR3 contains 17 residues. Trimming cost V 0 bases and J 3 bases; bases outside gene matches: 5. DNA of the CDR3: TGTGCCAGCAGCGTAGATGGTAGCGGGAGGGGCAAAAACATTCAGTACTTC. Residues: CASSVDGSGRGKNIQYF.

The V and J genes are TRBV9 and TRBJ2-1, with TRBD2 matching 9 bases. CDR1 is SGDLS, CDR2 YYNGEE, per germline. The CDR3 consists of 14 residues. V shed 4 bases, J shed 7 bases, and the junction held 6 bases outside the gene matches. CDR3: CASSSSGRNNEQFF. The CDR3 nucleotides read TGTGCCAGCAGCTCGAGCGGGAGGAATAATGAGCAGTTCTTC.

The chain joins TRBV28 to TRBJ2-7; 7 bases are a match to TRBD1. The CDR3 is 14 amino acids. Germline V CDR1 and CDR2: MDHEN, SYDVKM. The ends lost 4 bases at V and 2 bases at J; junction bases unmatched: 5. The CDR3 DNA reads TGTGCCAGCAGTTCCGGGACAGTACCCTACGAGCAGTACTTC. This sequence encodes CASSSGTVPYEQYF.

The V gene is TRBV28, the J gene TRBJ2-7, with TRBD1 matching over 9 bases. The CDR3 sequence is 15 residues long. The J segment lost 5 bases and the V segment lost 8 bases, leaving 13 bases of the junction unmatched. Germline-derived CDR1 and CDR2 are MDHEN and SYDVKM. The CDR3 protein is CASGSMRTGVNEQYF. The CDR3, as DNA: TGTGCCAGCGGATCAATGAGGACAGGGGTAAACGAGCAGTACTTC.

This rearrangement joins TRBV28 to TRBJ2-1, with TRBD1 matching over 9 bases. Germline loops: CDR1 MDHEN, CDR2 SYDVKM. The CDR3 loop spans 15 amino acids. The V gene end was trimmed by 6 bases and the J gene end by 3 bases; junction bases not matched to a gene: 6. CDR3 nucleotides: TGTGCCAGCAGCCTCGGGACAGGGATCTACAATGAGCAGTTCTTC. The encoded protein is CASSLGTGIYNEQFF. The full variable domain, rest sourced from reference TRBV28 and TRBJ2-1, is DVKVTQSSRYLVKRTGEKVFLECVQDMDHENMFWYRQDPGLGLRLIYFSYDVKMKEKGDIPEGYSVSREKKERFSLILESASTNQTSMYLCASSLGTGIYNEQFFGPGTRLTVL.

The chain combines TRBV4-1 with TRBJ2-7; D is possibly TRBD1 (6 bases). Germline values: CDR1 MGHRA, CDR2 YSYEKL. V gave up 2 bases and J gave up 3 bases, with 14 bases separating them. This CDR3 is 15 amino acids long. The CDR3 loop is CASSQMLQGNYEQYF. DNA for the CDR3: TGCGCCAGCAGCCAAATGCTACAGGGTAACTACGAGCAGTACTTC.

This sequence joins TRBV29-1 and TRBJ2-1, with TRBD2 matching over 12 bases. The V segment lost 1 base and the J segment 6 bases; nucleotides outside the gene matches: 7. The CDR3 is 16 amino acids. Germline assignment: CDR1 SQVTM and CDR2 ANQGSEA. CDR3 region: CSVEGLAGVSGNEQFF. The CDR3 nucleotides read TGCAGCGTTGAAGGACTAGCGGGAGTATCGGGCAATGAGCAGTTCTTC.

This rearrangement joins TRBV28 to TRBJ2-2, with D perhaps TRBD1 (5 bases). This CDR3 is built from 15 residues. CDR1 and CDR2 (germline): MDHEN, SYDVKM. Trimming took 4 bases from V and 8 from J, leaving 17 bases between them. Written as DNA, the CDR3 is TGTGCCAGCAGTTCCCCCCTGACAGTGAGGGGGGAGCTGTTTTTT. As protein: CASSSPLTVRGELFF.

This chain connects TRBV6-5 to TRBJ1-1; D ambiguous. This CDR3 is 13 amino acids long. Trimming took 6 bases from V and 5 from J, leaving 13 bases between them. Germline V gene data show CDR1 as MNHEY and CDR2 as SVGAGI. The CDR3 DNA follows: TGTGCCAGCAGGCGGGCGGAGAGTACTGAAGCTTTCTTT. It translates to CASRRAESTEAFF.

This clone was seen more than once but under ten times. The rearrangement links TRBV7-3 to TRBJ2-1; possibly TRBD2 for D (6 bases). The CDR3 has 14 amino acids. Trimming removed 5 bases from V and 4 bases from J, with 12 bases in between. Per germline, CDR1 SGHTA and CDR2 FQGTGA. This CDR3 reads CASSIGGGYNEQFF. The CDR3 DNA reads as TGTGCCAGCAGCATAGGAGGAGGGTACAATGAGCAGTTCTTC.

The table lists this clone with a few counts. The CDR3 bases are TGCAGCGCCCGACAGGAAGATCACTATGGCTACACCTTC. Translated, it gives CSARQEDHYGYTF. The V call is TRBV29-1, the J call TRBJ1-2; a weak D match, TRBD1 (6 bases). The CDR3 sequence is 13 residues long. Germline values: CDR1 SQVTM, CDR2 ANQGSEA. Trimming removed 7 bases from V and 3 bases from J, with 15 bases in between.

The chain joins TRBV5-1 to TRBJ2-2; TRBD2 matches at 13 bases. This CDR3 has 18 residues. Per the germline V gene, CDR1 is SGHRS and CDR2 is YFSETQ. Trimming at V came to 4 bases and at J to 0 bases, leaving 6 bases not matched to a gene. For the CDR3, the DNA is TGCGCCAGCAGCCCGCGGACTAGCGGGAGAGCGAACACCGGGGAGCTGTTTTTT. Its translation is CASSPRTSGRANTGELFF.

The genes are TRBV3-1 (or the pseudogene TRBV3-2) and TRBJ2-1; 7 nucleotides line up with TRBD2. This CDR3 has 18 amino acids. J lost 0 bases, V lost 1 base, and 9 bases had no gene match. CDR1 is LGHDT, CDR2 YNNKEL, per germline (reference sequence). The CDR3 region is CASSQGRTSVDSYNEQFF. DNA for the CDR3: TGTGCCAGCAGCCAAGGGAGAACTAGCGTTGACTCCTACAATGAGCAGTTCTTC.

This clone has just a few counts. The CDR3 is CASSLAQGTETQYF. The CDR3 bases are TGTGCCAGCAGCTTAGCCCAGGGGACAGAGACCCAGTACTTC. The genes are TRBV11-2 and TRBJ2-5, with D maybe TRBD1 (6 bases). Trimming took off 1 base at V and 4 bases at J, with 10 bases between the two ends. Germline V lookup: CDR1 SGHAT, CDR2 FQNNGV. The length of the CDR3 is 14 residues.

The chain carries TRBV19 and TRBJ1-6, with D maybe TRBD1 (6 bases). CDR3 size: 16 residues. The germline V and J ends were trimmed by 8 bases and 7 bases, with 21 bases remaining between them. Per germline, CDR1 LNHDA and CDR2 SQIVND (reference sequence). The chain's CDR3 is CASVTTGSSGNSPLHF. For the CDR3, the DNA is TGTGCCAGTGTTACTACAGGGTCATCGGGGAATTCACCCCTCCACTTT.

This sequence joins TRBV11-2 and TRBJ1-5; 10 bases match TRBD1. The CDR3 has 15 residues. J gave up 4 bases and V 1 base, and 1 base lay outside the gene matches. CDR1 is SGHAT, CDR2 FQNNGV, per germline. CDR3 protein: CASSLGTGGNQPQHF. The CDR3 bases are TGTGCCAGCAGCTTAGGGACAGGGGGTAATCAGCCCCAGCATTTT.

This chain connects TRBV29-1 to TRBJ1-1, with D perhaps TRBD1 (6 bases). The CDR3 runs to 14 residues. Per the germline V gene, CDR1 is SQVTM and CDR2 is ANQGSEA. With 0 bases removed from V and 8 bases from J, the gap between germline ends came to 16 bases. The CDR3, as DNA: TGCAGCGTTGAAGAGCGAGGGGACAAGGGAGAAGCTTTCTTT. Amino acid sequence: CSVEERGDKGEAFF.

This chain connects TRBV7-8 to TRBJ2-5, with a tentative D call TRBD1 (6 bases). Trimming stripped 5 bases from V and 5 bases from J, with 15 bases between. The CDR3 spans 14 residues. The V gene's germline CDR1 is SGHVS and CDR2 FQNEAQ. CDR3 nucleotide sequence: TGTGCCAGCAGCCCACAGGGTATTGGGGAGACCCAGTACTTC. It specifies CASSPQGIGETQYF.

Written as DNA, the CDR3 is TGTGCCAGCAGCTTAGCCCTAATCTCTGAAGCTTTCTTT. As protein: CASSLALISEAFF. The rearrangement links TRBV7-2 to TRBJ1-1; D gene unclear. This CDR3 is 13 amino acids long. CDR1 and CDR2 (germline): SGHTA, FQGNSA. Trimming took off 0 bases at V and 6 bases at J, with 8 bases between the two ends.

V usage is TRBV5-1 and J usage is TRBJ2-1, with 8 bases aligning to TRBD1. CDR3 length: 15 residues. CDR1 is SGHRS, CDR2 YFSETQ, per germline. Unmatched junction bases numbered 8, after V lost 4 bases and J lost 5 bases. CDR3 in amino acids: CASSIGQGGHNEQFF. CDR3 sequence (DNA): TGCGCCAGCAGCATCGGACAGGGCGGACACAATGAGCAGTTCTTC.

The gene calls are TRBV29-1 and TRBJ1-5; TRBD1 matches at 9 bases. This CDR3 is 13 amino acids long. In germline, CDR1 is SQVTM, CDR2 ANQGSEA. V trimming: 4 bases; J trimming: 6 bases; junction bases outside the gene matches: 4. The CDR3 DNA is TGCAGCGTTGGGGACAGGGCGCTTCAGCCCCAGCATTTT. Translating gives CSVGDRALQPQHF.

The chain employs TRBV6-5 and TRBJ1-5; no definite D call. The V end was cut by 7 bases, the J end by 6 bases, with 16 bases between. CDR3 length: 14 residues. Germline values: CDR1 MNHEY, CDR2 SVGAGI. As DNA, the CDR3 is TGTGCCAGCAACCGGGCCGGGATGGGTCAGCCCCAGCATTTT. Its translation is CASNRAGMGQPQHF.

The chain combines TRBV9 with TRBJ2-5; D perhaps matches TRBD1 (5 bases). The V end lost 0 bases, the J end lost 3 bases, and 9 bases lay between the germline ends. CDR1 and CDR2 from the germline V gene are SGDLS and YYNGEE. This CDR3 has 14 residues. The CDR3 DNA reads TGTGCCAGCAGCGTAGAAGGGGCCAAAGAGACCCAGTACTTC. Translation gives CASSVEGAKETQYF.

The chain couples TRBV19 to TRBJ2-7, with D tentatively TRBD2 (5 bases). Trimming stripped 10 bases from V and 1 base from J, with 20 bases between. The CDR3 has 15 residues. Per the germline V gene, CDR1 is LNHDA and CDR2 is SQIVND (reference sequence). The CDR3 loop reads CATRKKADLSYEQYF. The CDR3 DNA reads TGTGCCACCCGCAAGAAAGCGGATCTGTCCTACGAGCAGTACTTC.

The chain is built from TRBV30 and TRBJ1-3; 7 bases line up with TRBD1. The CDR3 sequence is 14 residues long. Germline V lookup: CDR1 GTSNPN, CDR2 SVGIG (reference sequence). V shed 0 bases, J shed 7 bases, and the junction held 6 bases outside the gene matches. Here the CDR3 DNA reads TGTGCCTGGAGTGTGGGGGAACAGGGGAACACCATATATTTT. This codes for CAWSVGEQGNTIYF.

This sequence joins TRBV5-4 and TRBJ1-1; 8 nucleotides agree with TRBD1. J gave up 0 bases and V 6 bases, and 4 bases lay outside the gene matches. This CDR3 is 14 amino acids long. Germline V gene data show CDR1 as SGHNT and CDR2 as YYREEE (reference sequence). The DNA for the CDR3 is TGTGCCAGCACCCTACAGGGGGTGAACACTGAAGCTTTCTTT. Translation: CASTLQGVNTEAFF.

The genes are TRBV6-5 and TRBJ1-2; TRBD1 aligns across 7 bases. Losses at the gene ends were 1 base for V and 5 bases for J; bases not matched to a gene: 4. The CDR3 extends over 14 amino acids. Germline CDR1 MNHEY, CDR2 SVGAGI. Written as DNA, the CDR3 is TGTGCCAGCAGTTACTTTGGACAGGTGTATGGCTACACCTTC. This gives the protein CASSYFGQVYGYTF.

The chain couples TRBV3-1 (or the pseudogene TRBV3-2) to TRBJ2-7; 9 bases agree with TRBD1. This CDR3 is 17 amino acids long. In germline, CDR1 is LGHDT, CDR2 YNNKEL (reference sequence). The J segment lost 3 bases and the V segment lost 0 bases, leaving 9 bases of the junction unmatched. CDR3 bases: TGTGCCAGCAGCCAAGACCGAGGACAGGGGACCATCTACGAGCAGTACTTC. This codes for CASSQDRGQGTIYEQYF.